The T cell receptor (beta chain) under discussion was sequenced for a study of Graves' ophthalmopathy and Graves' hyperthyroidism. Overall study results and limits: Blood shared most expanded thyroid clonotypes above 0.001 frequency.

Trimming removed 3 bases from V and 2 bases from J, with 5 bases in between. The germline CDR1 and CDR2 sequences are SGHVS and FQNEAQ. CDR3 length: 14 amino acids. Transcripts of RNA were the source for amplifying TCR beta CDR3 regions. The workflow started with a first-round RT-PCR run with HTBI primers and then moved on to a second-round multiplex PCR. TCRdb ran MiXCR on the multiplex PCR reads and lists one entry per CDR3 protein. Among around 40,000 distinct CDR3 sequences listed, 52% were seen once. In the case of this clonotype: The antigen remains undetermined.

The specimen sequenced was peripheral blood. The rearrangement joins TRBV7-8 to TRBJ1-6; unclear D gene. The source is an adult man with Graves' ophthalmopathy. The CDR3 here is CASSFGPYNSPLHF. The CDR3 DNA follows: TGTGCCAGCAGCTTTGGACCCTATAATTCACCCCTCCACTTT.